The following is a TCR beta chain sequence with its context. Antigen specificity is unknown. This specimen comes from a study of T cells after yellow fever vaccination. Findings and limits, study-wide: The secondary response was weaker but peaked faster, day 5 versus 15. Abundant bulk-derived clonotypes could contaminate FACS-sorted repertoires.

V lost 4 bases to trimming and J lost 5 bases, with 8 bases between them. Germline V CDR1 and CDR2: LNHDA, SQIVND (reference sequence). The CDR3 extends over 12 amino acids. TCR cDNA, made by 5'RACE template switching, carried an added universal primer site and UMIs. MiXCR, applied by TCRdb to the 5' RACE reads, yields one record per CDR3 protein. The sample records about 99,000 distinct CDR3 sequences, 5.8% being singletons. This sample comprised CD8+ T cells sorted from PBMCs, obtained 10 days after the yellow fever booster vaccination. This chain joins TRBV19 and TRBJ2-5; D remains ambiguous. The clonotype was recovered from a man younger than 30 who received the YFV17D yellow fever vaccine. The CDR3 loop is CASSTDGETQYF. The DNA for the CDR3 is TGTGCCAGTAGTACGGACGGGGAGACCCAGTACTTC. Full variable domain (missing parts from reference TRBV19 and TRBJ2-5): DGGITQSPKYLFRKEGQNVTLSCEQNLNHDAMYWYRQDPGQGLRLIYYSQIVNDFQKGDIAEGYSVSREKKESFPLTVTSAQKNPTAFYLCASSTDGETQYFGPGTRLLVL.